Presented here are 29 T cell receptor beta chains from one specimen sequenced in a study of blood T cells in healthy people across ages. It was with a sample-barcoded 5' primer and a J-beta primer mix that a second PCR of roughly 7 to 12 cycles was run. TCRdb reprocessed the 5' RACE reads via MiXCR and lists one record per CDR3 protein. The sample holds roughly 640,000 distinct CDR3 sequences, about 30% seen once. The sample taken for sequencing was blood. These receptor sequences come from a woman older than 75 in good health.

On this clonotype itself: Since a much larger clone is just one base distant, this may be a read error. The rearrangement joins TRBV6-1 to TRBJ2-7; TRBD1 might be the D (6 bases). Trimming pared 11 bases from V and 0 bases from J, leaving 20 bases between. CDR3 length: 15 amino acids. Looked up from germline, CDR1 is MNHNS and CDR2 is SASEGT. Here the CDR3 DNA reads TGTGCCGGCAAGACCGGGACATCGAGCTCCTACGAGCAGTACTTC. Its protein product is CAGKTGTSSSYEQYF.

The chain uses TRBV7-2 and TRBJ2-1, with 9 positions matching TRBD2. The trim removed 4 bases at V and 9 bases at J, leaving 10 bases unmatched. From germline, CDR1 is SGHTA and CDR2 FQGNSA. There are 15 residues in the CDR3. The CDR3 DNA reads as TGTGCCAGCAGCTCTTTAGGAAGCGGGGGGATTGAGCAGTTCTTC. Protein sequence: CASSSLGSGGIEQFF.

This clonotype has a handful of counts. A much larger clonotype is one base distant, so this may be a read error. The rearrangement uses TRBV13 and TRBJ2-1, with 14 positions matching TRBD2. The CDR3 totals 15 residues. Germline V gene sequence: CDR1 PRHDT, CDR2 FYEKMQ (reference sequence). Trimming at V came to 5 bases and at J to 10 bases, leaving 7 bases not matched to a gene. CDR3 region: CASSRTSGGWYEQFF. For the CDR3, the DNA is TGTGCCAGCAGCCGGACTAGCGGGGGGTGGTACGAGCAGTTCTTC.

This clonotype was detected many times. V is TRBV7-2 and J is TRBJ2-1, with 7 positions matching TRBD1. This CDR3 is 15 amino acids long. Looked up from germline, CDR1 is SGHTA and CDR2 is FQGNSA. V gave up 5 bases and J gave up 2 bases; unmatched junction bases: 6. The CDR3 is CASSPYRGPYNEQFF. CDR3 sequence (DNA): TGTGCCAGCAGCCCTTACAGGGGTCCCTACAATGAGCAGTTCTTC.

The rearrangement links TRBV7-8 to TRBJ1-6, with D maybe TRBD1 (6 bases). The V gene's germline CDR1 is SGHVS and CDR2 FQNEAQ. The CDR3 totals 14 residues. V dropped 5 bases and J dropped 9 bases, with 14 bases sitting between them. In DNA form, the CDR3 reads TGTGCCAGCAGCGCCGGGGGCTCTAGTTCACCCCTCCACTTT. It yields the protein CASSAGGSSSPLHF. The entire variable domain, with the rest obtained from reference TRBV7-8 and TRBJ1-6, is as follows: GAGVSQSPRYKVAKRGQDVALRCDPISGHVSLFWYQQALGQGPEFLTYFQNEAQLDKSGLPSDRFFAERPEGSVSTLKIQRTQQEDSAVYLCASSAGGSSSPLHFGNGTRLTVT.

Note on this clonotype: As the CDR3 is not closed by the conserved phenylalanine or tryptophan, this likely results from a read error. V is TRBV11-1 and J is TRBJ2-2, with D tentatively TRBD1 (6 bases). CDR3 size: 15 residues. The V end was cut by 5 bases, the J end by 5 bases, with 15 bases between. Germline V lookup: CDR1 SGHAT, CDR2 FQDESV (reference sequence). The CDR3, as DNA: TGTGCCAGCAGCCTTGAGACAGGCACTACCGGGGAGCTGTTTTGT. Translating it yields CASSLETGTTGELFC.

This clonotype was observed a few times. This clone may be a read error of a much larger clone one base away. The J gene is TRBJ2-1, the V gene TRBV7-3; 7 nucleotides agree with TRBD1. The DNA end favors TRBJ2-7, so the J call may be wrong. Per germline, CDR1 SGHTA and CDR2 FQGTGA. The CDR3 consists of 14 residues. This CDR3 reads CASSRDSSYNEQYF. The CDR3 coding sequence is TGTGCCAGCAGCCGGGACAGCTCCTACAATGAGCAGTACTTC.

To note about this clonotype: A junction boundary mismatches the germline segment, possibly from a read error. V is TRBV7-6 and J is TRBJ2-1; 10 nucleotides align to TRBD1. This CDR3 is built from 14 residues. Germline V gene lookup returns CDR1 SGHVS and CDR2 FNYEAQ. The CDR3 DNA follows: TGTGCCAGCAGTGCAGACAGGGGGCCGAATGAGCAGTTCTTT. It specifies CASSADRGPNEQFF.

There are many counts of this clonotype. This sequence joins TRBV28 and TRBJ2-3; 7 nucleotides match TRBD1. The CDR3 covers 17 residues. The germline V gene encodes CDR1 MDHEN and CDR2 SYDVKM. V was pared by 5 bases and J by 2 bases, with 13 bases of the junction left unmatched. The chain's CDR3 is CASSPPQGSFLTDTQYF. As DNA, the CDR3 is TGTGCCAGCAGTCCCCCACAGGGGTCGTTCCTCACAGATACGCAGTATTTT.

The chain carries TRBV30 and TRBJ1-1; D ambiguous. Germline CDR1 is GTSNPN and CDR2 is SVGIG (reference sequence). The CDR3 consists of 13 residues. Trimming took 1 base from V and 4 from J, leaving 10 bases between them. In DNA, the CDR3 is TGTGCCTGGAGTGATGACGGAGTCACTGAAGCTTTCTTT. Translating it yields CAWSDDGVTEAFF.

This clonotype has only a few counts. The chain joins TRBV6-4 to TRBJ1-1; D ambiguous. Per germline, CDR1 MRHNA and CDR2 SNTAGT. Trimming took 0 bases from V and 3 from J, leaving 5 bases between them. This CDR3 is 13 amino acids long. The CDR3 here is CASSDSSDTEAFF. Written as DNA, the CDR3 is TGTGCCAGCAGTGACTCAAGCGACACTGAAGCTTTCTTT.

This clonotype occurred many times. The chain recombines TRBV5-1 with TRBJ2-5; 10 nucleotides match TRBD1. After removal of 3 bases from V and 4 bases from J, the junction contained 3 bases not matched to a gene. Germline V CDR1 and CDR2: SGHRS, YFSETQ. The CDR3 has 14 amino acids. The CDR3 sequence is CASSSRTGGETQYF. DNA for the CDR3: TGCGCCAGCAGCTCCCGGACAGGGGGAGAGACCCAGTACTTC.

This clonotype was seen many times. The V call is TRBV5-1, the J call TRBJ2-5; D uncertain. V lost 4 bases and J lost 1, with 11 bases in between. Germline V lookup: CDR1 SGHRS, CDR2 YFSETQ. The CDR3 totals 14 residues. CDR3 region: CASSPGMAQETQYF. The CDR3 region has the DNA TGCGCCAGCAGCCCAGGCATGGCCCAAGAGACCCAGTACTTC.

This clonotype was seen many times. The chain joins TRBV9 to TRBJ2-5, with 10 bases lining up with TRBD2. V dropped 1 base and J dropped 0; count of bases not matched to a gene: 3. This CDR3 spans 16 amino acids. The V gene's germline CDR1 is SGDLS and CDR2 YYNGEE. The CDR3 here is CASSVTSGVYQETQYF. In DNA form, the CDR3 reads TGTGCCAGCAGCGTAACTAGCGGGGTGTACCAAGAGACCCAGTACTTC. The full variable domain, rest sourced from reference TRBV9 and TRBJ2-5, is DSGVTQTPKHLITATGQRVTLRCSPRSGDLSVYWYQQSLDQGLQFLIQYYNGEERAKGNILERFSAQQFPDLHSELNLSSLELGDSALYFCASSVTSGVYQETQYFGPGTRLLVL.

This clonotype has more than one count but fewer than ten. The CDR3 coding sequence is TGCAGTGCTAGAGATAAGGAGGGCCCTGGACAGCCCCAGCATTTT. Translation gives CSARDKEGPGQPQHF. This rearrangement joins TRBV20-1 to TRBJ1-5; no reliable D call. The CDR3 is made up of 15 amino acids. Per germline, CDR1 DFQATT and CDR2 SNEGSKA (reference sequence). V was trimmed by 0 bases and J by 7 bases, leaving 16 bases between them.

In this sample, this clonotype turned up a few times. A junction boundary mismatches the germline segment, possibly from a read error. The genes are TRBV12-3 or TRBV12-4 and TRBJ2-3, with TRBD1 identical over 8 bases. The CDR3 is 15 residues long. In nucleotides, the CDR3 is TGTGCCAGCAGTTTGCAGGGGGCGAGGACAGATGCGCAGTATTTT. It translates to CASSLQGARTDAQYF.

V usage is TRBV7-2 and J usage is TRBJ2-3; 12 nucleotides align to TRBD2. Germline-derived CDR1 and CDR2 are SGHTA and FQGNSA. V was clipped by 1 base and J by 4 bases; unmatched bases: 6. The length of the CDR3 is 17 residues. The chain's CDR3 is CASSLVSSGGDADTQYF. The CDR3 coding sequence is TGTGCCAGCAGCTTAGTATCTAGCGGGGGGGACGCAGATACGCAGTATTTT.

This chain joins TRBV19 and TRBJ1-1; D gene ambiguous. The germline V gene has CDR1 LNHDA and CDR2 SQIVND (reference sequence). Trimming took 3 bases from V and 2 from J, leaving 13 bases between them. The CDR3 spans 15 residues. The CDR3 sequence: CASSIGRYGNTEAFF. For the CDR3, the DNA is TGTGCCAGTAGTATTGGCAGGTATGGAAACACTGAAGCTTTCTTT.

This clonotype was counted only a few times. Since a much larger clone is just one base distant, this may be a read error. The J gene is TRBJ2-4, the V gene TRBV18, with 9 bases matching TRBD1. This CDR3 is 15 amino acids long. Trimming removed 3 bases from V and 13 bases from J; junction bases left unmatched: 13. Germline lookup yields CDR1 KGHSH and CDR2 LQKENI. In nucleotides, the CDR3 is TGTGCCAGCTCACCTCGGGACAGGGTTAACAATGAGCAGTACTTC. The encoded protein is CASSPRDRVNNEQYF. Combining the CDR3 with reference TRBV18 and TRBJ2-4 gives the whole variable domain NAGVMQNPRHLVRRRGQEARLRCSPMKGHSHVYWYRQLPEEGLKFMVYLQKENIIDESGMPKERFSAEFPKEGPSILRIQQVVRGDSAAYFCASSPRDRVNNEQYFGAGTRLSVL.

The chain combines TRBV30 with TRBJ1-2; D is undetermined. Germline V gene data show CDR1 as GTSNPN and CDR2 as SVGIG (reference sequence). The V and J ends lost 5 bases and 0 bases respectively, with 10 bases between them. This CDR3 contains 13 residues. Written as DNA, the CDR3 is TGTGCCTGGCAGATACAATCTAACTATGGCTACACCTTC. Amino acid sequence: CAWQIQSNYGYTF.

Worth noting for this clonotype: This may be a read error: a much more frequent sequence differs by one nucleotide. The rearrangement links TRBV28 to TRBJ2-4; D ambiguous. The CDR3 consists of 12 residues. The germline V gene encodes CDR1 MDHEN and CDR2 SYDVKM. CDR3 in amino acids: CASGLSRDIQYF. The CDR3 region has the DNA TGTGCCAGCGGTTTATCCCGGGACATTCAGTACTTC. Variable domain in full (rest from reference TRBV28 and TRBJ2-4): DVKVTQSSRYLVKRTGEKVFLECVQDMDHENMFWYRQDPGLGLRLIYFSYDVKMKEKGDIPEGYSVSREKKERFSLILESASTNQTSMYLCASGLSRDIQYFGAGTRLSVL.

The V gene is TRBV5-8, the J gene TRBJ1-1; D remains ambiguous. The V gene lost 0 bases and the J gene lost 10 bases, with 7 bases spanning the gap. Germline values: CDR1 SGHTS, CDR2 YDEGEE. This CDR3 comprises 11 residues. The CDR3 loop is CASSLETLAFF. For the CDR3, the DNA is TGTGCCAGCAGCTTGGAAACATTAGCTTTCTTT.

Of note for this clonotype: A clone one base away is much larger, so this may be a read error. V is TRBV12-3 or TRBV12-4 and J is TRBJ1-1; 11 bases fit TRBD1. With 7 bases clipped from V and 6 bases from J, the junction kept 10 bases outside the gene matches. The CDR3 length is 15 residues. CDR3 nucleotide sequence: TGTGCCAGCAATCCAACCGGGACAGGGGGGTCTGAAGCTTTCTTT. Its translation: CASNPTGTGGSEAFF.

The chain carries TRBV27 and TRBJ1-1, with a tentative D call TRBD1 (5 bases). The germline CDR1 and CDR2 sequences are MNHEY and SMNVEV (reference sequence). V was shortened by 3 bases and J by 1 base, with 9 bases between the two germline ends. CDR3 length: 14 amino acids. CDR3 residues: CASSFMRGNTEAFF. The CDR3, as DNA: TGTGCCAGCAGTTTTATGAGGGGGAACACTGAAGCTTTCTTT.

V gene TRBV7-9 combines with J gene TRBJ1-1; D is ambiguous. The CDR3 sequence is 12 residues long. Deletions cut 5 bases from V and 7 bases from J, with 11 bases between. Germline V CDR1 and CDR2: SEHNR, FQNEAQ (reference sequence). This CDR3 reads CASSPEWGEAFF. CDR3 nucleotides: TGTGCCAGCAGCCCAGAATGGGGTGAAGCTTTCTTT.

Worth noting for this clonotype: A clone one base away is much larger, so this may be a read error. The chain employs TRBV7-9 and TRBJ2-5, with 8 bases aligning to TRBD2. The germline gives CDR1 SEHNR, CDR2 FQNEAQ (reference sequence). J lost 4 bases, V lost 3 bases, and 4 bases had no gene match. The CDR3 covers 14 residues. The CDR3 loop reads CASSLYSGGETQYF. In DNA form, the CDR3 reads TGTGCCAGCAGCTTGTACAGCGGGGGAGAGACCCAGTACTTC.

This clonotype was observed a single time. V is TRBV6-5 and J is TRBJ1-3; weak D call: TRBD1 (5 bases). Trimming left V 0 bases short and J 3 bases short, with 12 bases between. CDR1 and CDR2 (germline): MNHEY, SVGAGI. This CDR3 contains 16 residues. The CDR3 DNA sequence: TGTGCCAGCAGTTACTCGATGGCGGGGGGTGGAAACACCATATATTTT. Amino acid sequence: CASSYSMAGGGNTIYF.

This clonotype was counted many times. J is TRBJ2-5 and V is TRBV5-6, with unresolved D. Germline V gives CDR1 SGHDT, CDR2 YYEEEE. The CDR3 loop spans 16 amino acids. The V end was cut by 0 bases, the J end by 0 bases, with 12 bases between. The CDR3 loop is CASSLAGLGDQETQYF. The DNA of the CDR3 is TGTGCCAGCAGCTTGGCGGGCCTTGGGGACCAAGAGACCCAGTACTTC.

With regard to this clonotype: A much larger clone differs by one base, so this may be a read error. V usage is TRBV5-6 and J usage is TRBJ2-5; 7 nucleotides agree with TRBD2. Gene TRBJ2-7 matches the end of the DNA better, so the J call may be wrong. The CDR3 is 16 amino acids. The germline V gene has CDR1 SGHDT and CDR2 YYEEEE. CDR3 protein: CASSLTSGLDRYEQYF. The CDR3 DNA reads TGTGCCAGCAGCTTGACTTCTGGACTAGATCGCTACGAGCAGTACTTC.